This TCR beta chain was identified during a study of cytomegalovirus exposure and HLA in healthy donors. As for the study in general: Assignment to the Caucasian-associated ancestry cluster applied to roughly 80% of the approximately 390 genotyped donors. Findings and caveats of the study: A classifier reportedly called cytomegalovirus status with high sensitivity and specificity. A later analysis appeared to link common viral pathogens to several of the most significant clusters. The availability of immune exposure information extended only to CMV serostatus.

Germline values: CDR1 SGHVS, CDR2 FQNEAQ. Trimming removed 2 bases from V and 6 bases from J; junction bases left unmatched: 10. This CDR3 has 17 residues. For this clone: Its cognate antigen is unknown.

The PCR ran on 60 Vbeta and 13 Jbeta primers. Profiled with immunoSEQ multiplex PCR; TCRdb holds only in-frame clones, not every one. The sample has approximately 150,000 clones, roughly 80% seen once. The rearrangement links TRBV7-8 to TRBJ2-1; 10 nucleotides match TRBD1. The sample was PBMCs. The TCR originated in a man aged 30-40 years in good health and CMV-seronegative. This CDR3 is CASSLYVRTGGSNEQFF. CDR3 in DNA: TGTGCCAGCAGCTTATATGTGAGGACAGGGGGAAGCAATGAGCAGTTCTTC. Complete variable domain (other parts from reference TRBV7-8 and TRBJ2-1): GAGVSQSPRYKVAKRGQDVALRCDPISGHVSLFWYQQALGQGPEFLTYFQNEAQLDKSGLPSDRFFAERPEGSVSTLKIQRTQQEDSAVYLCASSLYVRTGGSNEQFFGPGTRLTVL.